The 2 T cell receptor beta chains listed next were all sequenced from one sample in a study of blood T cell repertoires in COVID-19. Clones were sequenced by immunoSEQ multiplex PCR, and TCRdb holds only the in-frame ones, with some missing. The table includes about 100,000 clones, roughly 80% detected once. Sample: peripheral blood. All receptors come from a man aged 50 or older with active or convalescent COVID-19.

V and J are TRBV6-5 and TRBJ1-1; 8 positions agree with TRBD1. CDR3 length equals 14 residues. V lost 6 bases to trimming and J lost 7 bases; unmatched junction nucleotides: 10. In germline, CDR1 is MNHEY, CDR2 SVGAGI. This chain's CDR3 is CASSKNRGGGEAFF. The CDR3 DNA reads as TGTGCCAGCAGCAAAAACAGGGGGGGAGGTGAAGCTTTCTTT.

The chain combines TRBV25-1 with TRBJ2-3; TRBD2 matches 8 bases. The CDR3 sequence is 16 residues long. Trimming at V came to 2 bases and at J to 2 bases, leaving 6 bases not matched to a gene. CDR1 is MGHDK, CDR2 SYGVNS, per germline. The CDR3: CASSEGIAGLTDTQYF. CDR3 nucleotide sequence: TGTGCCAGCAGTGAAGGTATAGCGGGACTCACAGATACGCAGTATTTT.